This T cell receptor beta chain was recorded in a study of memory CD4+ T cells and cytomegalovirus serostatus. Germline CDR1 is SGHRS and CDR2 is YFSETQ. The CDR3 has 15 residues. With V trimmed by 4 bases and J by 6 bases, 2 bases remained unmatched. In regard to this clone: Its antigen is unidentified.

General study points: Suggested: most of the CMV-linked TCR signature lies in CD4+ memory cells.

This table comes from immunoSEQ multiplex PCR, and its TCRdb copy is limited to in-frame clones, with some not included. The repertoire holds 70,000 to 95,000 clones, with approximately 84% as singletons. Single viable CD3+CD4+CD8-CD45RO+ cells were sorted as the memory CD4+ T cells. This clonotype was obtained from an adult in good health and CMV-seronegative. The chain links TRBV5-1 to TRBJ1-6; the match to TRBD1 covers 12 bases. The sequenced sample was memory CD4+ T cells from blood. CDR3 in amino acids: CASSAGQGANSPLHF. The CDR3, as DNA: TGCGCCAGCAGCGCGGGACAGGGGGCTAATTCACCCCTCCACTTT.